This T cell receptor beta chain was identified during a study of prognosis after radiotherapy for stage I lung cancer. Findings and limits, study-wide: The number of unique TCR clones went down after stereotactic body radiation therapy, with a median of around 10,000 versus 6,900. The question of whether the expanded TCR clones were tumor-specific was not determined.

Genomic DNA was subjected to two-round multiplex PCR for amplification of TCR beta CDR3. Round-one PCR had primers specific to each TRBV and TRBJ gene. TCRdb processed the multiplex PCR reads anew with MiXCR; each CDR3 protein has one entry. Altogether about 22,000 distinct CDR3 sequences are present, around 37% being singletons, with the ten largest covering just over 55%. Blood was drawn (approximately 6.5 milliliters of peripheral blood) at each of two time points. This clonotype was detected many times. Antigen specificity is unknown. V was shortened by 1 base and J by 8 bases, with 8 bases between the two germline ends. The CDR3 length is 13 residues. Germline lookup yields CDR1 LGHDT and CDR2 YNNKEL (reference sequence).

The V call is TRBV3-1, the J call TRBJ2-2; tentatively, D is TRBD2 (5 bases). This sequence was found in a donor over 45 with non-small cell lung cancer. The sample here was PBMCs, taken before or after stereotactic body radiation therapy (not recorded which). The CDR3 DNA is TGTGCCAGCAGCCAAGGAAGGAGGGGGGAGCTGTTTTTT. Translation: CASSQGRRGELFF.